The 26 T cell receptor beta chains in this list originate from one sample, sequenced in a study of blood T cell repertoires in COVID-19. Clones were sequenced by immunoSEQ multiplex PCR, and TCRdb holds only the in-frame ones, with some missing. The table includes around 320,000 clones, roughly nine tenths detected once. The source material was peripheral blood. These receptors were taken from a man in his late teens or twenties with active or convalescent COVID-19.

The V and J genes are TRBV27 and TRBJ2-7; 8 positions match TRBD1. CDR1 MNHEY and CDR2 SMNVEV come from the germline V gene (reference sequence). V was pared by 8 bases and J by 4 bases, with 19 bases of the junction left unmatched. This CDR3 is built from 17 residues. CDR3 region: CASSLLSYRGAGYEQYF. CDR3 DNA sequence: TGTGCCAGCTCCCTCCTCTCCTACAGGGGGGCTGGGTACGAGCAGTACTTC.

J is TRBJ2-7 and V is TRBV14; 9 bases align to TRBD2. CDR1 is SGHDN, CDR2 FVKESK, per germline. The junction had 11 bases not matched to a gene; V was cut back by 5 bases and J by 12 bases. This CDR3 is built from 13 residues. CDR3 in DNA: TGTGCCAGCAGCATCGCGGGAGGGCTAGGTCTGTACTTC. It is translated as CASSIAGGLGLYF.

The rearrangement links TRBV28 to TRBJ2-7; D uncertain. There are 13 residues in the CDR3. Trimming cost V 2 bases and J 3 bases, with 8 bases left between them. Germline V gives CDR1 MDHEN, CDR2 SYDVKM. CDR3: CASSLSSGYEQYF. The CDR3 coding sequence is TGTGCCAGCAGTTTAAGTTCAGGCTACGAGCAGTACTTC.

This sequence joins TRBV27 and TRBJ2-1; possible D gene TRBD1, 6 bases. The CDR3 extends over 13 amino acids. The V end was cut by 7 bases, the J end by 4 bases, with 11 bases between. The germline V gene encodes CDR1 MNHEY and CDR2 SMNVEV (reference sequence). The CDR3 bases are TGTGCCAGCACCCCCGGACAGTACAATGAGCAGTTCTTC. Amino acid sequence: CASTPGQYNEQFF.

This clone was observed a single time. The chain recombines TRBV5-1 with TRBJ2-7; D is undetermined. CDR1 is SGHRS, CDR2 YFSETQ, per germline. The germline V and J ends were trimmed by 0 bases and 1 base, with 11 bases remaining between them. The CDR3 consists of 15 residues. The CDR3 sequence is CASSLDPGLSYEQYF. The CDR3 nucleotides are TGCGCCAGCAGCTTGGACCCGGGTTTATCCTACGAGCAGTACTTC.

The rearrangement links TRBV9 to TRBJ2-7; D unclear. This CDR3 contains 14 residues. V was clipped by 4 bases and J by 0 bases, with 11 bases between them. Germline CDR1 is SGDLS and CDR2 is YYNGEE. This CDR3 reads CASSPRYSSYEQYF. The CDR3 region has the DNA TGTGCCAGCAGCCCCCGGTACAGCTCCTACGAGCAGTACTTC.

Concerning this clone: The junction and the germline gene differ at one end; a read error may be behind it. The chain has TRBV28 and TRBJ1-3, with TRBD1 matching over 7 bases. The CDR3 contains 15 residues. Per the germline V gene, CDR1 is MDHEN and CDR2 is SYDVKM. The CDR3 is CASSASTGPGNIIYF. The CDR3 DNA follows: TGTGCCAGCAGCGCTTCGACAGGGCCTGGAAACATCATATATTTT.

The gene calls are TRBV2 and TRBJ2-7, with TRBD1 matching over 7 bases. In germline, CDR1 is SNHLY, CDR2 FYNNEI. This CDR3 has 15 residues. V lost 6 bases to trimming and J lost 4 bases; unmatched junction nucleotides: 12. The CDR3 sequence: CASSGRTGGIYEQYF. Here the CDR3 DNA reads TGTGCCAGCAGCGGTCGGACAGGTGGGATTTACGAGCAGTACTTC.

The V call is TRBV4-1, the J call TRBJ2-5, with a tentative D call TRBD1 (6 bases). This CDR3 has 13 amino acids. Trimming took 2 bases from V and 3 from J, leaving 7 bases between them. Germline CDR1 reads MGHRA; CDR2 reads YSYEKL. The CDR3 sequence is CASSQRDKETQYF. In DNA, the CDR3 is TGCGCCAGCAGCCAACGGGACAAAGAGACCCAGTACTTC.

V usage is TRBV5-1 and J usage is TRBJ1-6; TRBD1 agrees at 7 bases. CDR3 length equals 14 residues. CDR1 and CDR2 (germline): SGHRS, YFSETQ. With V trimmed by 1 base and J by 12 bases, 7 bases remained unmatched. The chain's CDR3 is CASSLTGDRQPLHF. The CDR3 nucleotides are TGCGCCAGCAGCTTGACAGGGGACCGACAACCCCTCCACTTT.

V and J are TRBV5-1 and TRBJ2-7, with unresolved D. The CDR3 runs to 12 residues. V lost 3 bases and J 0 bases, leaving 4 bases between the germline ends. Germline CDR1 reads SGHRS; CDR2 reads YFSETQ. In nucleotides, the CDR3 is TGCGCCAGCAGCTCCGGCTCCTACGAGCAGTACTTC. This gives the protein CASSSGSYEQYF.

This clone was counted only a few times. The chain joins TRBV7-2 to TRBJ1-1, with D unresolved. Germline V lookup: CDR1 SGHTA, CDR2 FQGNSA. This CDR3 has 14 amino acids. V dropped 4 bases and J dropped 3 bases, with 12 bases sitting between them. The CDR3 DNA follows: TGTGCCAGCAGCTCTAGGTTGGGAGACACTGAAGCTTTCTTT. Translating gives CASSSRLGDTEAFF.

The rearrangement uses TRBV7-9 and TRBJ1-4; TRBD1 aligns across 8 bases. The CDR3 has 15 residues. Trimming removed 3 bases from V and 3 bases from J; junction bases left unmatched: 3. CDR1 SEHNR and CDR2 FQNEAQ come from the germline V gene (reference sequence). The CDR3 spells CASSFGQGPNEKLFF. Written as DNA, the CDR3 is TGTGCCAGCAGCTTCGGACAGGGTCCTAATGAAAAACTGTTTTTT.

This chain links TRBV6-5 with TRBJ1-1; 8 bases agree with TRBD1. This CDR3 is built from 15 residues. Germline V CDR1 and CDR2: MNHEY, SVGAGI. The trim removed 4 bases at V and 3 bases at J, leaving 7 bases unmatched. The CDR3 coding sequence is TGTGCCAGCAGTTTTAGACAGGGGTCGCACACTGAAGCTTTCTTT. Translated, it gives CASSFRQGSHTEAFF.

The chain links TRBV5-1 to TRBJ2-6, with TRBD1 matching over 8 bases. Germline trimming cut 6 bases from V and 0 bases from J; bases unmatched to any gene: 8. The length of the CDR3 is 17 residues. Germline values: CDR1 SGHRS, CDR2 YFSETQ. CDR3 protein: CASNRDRGFSGANVLTF. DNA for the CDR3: TGCGCCAGCAACCGAGACAGGGGCTTCTCTGGGGCCAACGTCCTGACTTTC. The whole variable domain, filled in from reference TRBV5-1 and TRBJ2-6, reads KAGVTQTPRYLIKTRGQQVTLSCSPISGHRSVSWYQQTPGQGLQFLFEYFSETQRNKGNFPGRFSGRQFSNSRSEMNVSTLELGDSALYLCASNRDRGFSGANVLTFGAGSRLTVL.

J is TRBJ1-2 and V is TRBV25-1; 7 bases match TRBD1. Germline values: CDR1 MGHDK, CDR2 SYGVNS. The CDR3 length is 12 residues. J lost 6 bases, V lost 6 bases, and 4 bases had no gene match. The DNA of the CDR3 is TGTGCCAGCAGAGGGGGCGGGGATGGCTACACCTTC. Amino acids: CASRGGGDGYTF.

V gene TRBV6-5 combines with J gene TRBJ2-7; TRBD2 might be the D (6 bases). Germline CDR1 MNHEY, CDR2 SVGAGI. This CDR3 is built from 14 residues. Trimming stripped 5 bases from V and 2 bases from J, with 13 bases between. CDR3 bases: TGTGCCAGCAGTCGCCGAGGGGAGGCCTACGAGCAGTACTTC. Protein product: CASSRRGEAYEQYF.

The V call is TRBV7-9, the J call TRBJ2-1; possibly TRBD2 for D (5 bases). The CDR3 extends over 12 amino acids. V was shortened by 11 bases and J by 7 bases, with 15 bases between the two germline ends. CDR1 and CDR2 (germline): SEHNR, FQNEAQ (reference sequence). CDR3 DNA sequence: TGTGCCGTCGGACGTAGGGAGAATGAGCAGTTCTTC. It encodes CAVGRRENEQFF.

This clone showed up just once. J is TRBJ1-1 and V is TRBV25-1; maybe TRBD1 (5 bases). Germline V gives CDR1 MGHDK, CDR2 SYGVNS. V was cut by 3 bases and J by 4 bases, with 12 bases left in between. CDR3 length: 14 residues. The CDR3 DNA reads TGTGCCAGCAGTGAGGGTGGGGGGACCACTGAAGCTTTCTTT. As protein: CASSEGGGTTEAFF.

The CDR3 region has the DNA TGTGCCAGCAGTCCCCGGACTACCACAGATACGCAGTATTTT. The encoded protein is CASSPRTTTDTQYF. The gene calls are TRBV7-9 and TRBJ2-3; possible D gene TRBD2, 6 bases. V was cut by 6 bases and J by 2 bases, with 12 bases left in between. The germline V gene encodes CDR1 SEHNR and CDR2 FQNEAQ (reference sequence). This CDR3 has 14 amino acids.

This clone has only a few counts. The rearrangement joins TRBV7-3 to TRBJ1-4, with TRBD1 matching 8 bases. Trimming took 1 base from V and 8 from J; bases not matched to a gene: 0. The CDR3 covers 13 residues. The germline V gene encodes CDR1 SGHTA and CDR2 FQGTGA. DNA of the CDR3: TGTGCCAGCAGCTTAAGGACAGGGGAAAAACTGTTTTTT. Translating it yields CASSLRTGEKLFF.

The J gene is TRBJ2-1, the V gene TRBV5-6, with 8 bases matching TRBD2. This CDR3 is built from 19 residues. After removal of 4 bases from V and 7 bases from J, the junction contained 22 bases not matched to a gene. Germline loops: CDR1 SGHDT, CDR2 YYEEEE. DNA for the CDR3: TGTGCCAGCAGCAGTGAATTGGAGGGTAACGGGAGGGCCTTAAATGAGCAGTTCTTC. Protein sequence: CASSSELEGNGRALNEQFF.

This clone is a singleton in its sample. CDR3 protein: CASSLNDWGLGDNEQFF. The CDR3 nucleotides read TGTGCCAGCAGCTTAAATGATTGGGGACTAGGGGACAATGAGCAGTTCTTC. The V gene is TRBV7-3, the J gene TRBJ2-1, with 8 bases that match TRBD2. Germline-derived CDR1 and CDR2 are SGHTA and FQGTGA. CDR3 size: 17 residues. The V gene end was trimmed by 1 base and the J gene end by 5 bases; junction bases not matched to a gene: 10.

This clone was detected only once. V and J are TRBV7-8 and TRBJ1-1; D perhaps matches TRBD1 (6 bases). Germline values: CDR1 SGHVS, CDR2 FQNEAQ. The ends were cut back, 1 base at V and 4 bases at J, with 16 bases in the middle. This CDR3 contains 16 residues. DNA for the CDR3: TGTGCCAGCAGCTTAGTATCAGGGGCCAGGAGCACTGAAGCTTTCTTT. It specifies CASSLVSGARSTEAFF.

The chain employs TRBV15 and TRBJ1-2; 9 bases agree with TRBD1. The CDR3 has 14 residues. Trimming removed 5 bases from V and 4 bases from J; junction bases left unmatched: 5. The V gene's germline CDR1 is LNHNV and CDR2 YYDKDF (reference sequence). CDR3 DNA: TGTGCCACCAGCTTGGGACAGGGTGCCTATGGCTACACCTTC. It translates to CATSLGQGAYGYTF.

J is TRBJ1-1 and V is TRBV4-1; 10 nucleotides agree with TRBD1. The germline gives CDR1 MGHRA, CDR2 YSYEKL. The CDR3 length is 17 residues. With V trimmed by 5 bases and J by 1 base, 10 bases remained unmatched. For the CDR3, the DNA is TGCGCCAGCAGCACCACCGGGACAGGGGTTCGGAACACTGAAGCTTTCTTT. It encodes CASSTTGTGVRNTEAFF.